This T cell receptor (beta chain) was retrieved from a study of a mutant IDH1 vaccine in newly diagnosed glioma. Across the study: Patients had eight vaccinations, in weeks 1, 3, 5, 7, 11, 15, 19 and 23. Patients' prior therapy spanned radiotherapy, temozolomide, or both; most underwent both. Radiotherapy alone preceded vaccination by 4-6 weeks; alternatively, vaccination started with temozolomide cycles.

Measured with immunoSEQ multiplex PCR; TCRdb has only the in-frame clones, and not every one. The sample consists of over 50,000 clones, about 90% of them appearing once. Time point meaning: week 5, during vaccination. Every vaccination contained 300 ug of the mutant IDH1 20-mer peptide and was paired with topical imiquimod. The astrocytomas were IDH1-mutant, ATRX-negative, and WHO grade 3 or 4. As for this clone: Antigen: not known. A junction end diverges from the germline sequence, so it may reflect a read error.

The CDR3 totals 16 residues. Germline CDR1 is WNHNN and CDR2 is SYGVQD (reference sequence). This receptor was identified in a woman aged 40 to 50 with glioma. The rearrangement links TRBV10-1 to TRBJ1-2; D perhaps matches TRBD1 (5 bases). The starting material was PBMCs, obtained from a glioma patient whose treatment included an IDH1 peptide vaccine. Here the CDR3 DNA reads TGCGCCAGCAGTGAAGGAAGGGGAAATTCCAACTATGGCTATACCTTC. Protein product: CASSEGRGNSNYGYTF.